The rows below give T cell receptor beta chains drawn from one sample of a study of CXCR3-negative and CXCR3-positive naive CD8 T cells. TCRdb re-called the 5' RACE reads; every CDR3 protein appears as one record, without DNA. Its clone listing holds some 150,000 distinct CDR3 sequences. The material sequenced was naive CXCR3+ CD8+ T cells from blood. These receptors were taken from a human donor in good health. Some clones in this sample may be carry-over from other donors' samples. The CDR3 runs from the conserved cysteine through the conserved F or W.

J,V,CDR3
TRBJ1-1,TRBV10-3,CAISEGPGGEYTEAFF
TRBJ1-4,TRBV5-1,CASSLAGRDREGSNEKLFF
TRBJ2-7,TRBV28,CASSKPGRGVFSYEQYF
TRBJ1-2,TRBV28,CASSPIQTGYYGYTF
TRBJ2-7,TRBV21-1,CASSMGVSGREIFGPYEQYF
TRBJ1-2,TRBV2,CASSETGAQDYGYTF
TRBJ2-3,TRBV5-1,CASSLDWLTDTQYF
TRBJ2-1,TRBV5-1,CASRDPGQGYNEQFF
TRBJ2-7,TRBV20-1,CSARDRLAGSLFDEQYF
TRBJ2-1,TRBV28,CASMWRGGSYNEQFF
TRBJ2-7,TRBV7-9,CASSFSLYEQYF
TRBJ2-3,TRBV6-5,CASSAGADTQYF
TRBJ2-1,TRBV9,CASSGSGVSYNEQFF
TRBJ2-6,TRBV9,CASSDQTGFPFSGANVLTF
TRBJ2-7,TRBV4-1,CASSDLMRYEQYF
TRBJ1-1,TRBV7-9,CASSLQGGNTEAFF
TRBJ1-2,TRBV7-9,CASRTTGFDYGYTF
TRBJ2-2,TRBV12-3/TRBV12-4,CASSGDSASGELFF
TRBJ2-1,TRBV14,CASSLVGTGGEQFF
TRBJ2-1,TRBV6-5,CASSPHGYEQFF
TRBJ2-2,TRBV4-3,CASSQDWYTGELFF
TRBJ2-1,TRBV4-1,CASSHASRINEQFF
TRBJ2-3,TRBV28,CASSVGTSGSTDTQYF
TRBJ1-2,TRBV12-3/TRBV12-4,CASSFTAPPGGYTF
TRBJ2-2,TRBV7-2,CASSLSDRGHTGELFF
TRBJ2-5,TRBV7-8,CASSLEQGWETQYF
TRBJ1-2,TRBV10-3,CAISGQASYYGYTF
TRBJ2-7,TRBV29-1,CSVQTTGSYEQYF
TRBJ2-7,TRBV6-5,CASSYEYRGGPYEQYF
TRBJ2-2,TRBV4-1,CASSQLLAGGPGELFF
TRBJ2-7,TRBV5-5,CAGSLGAGSYEQYF
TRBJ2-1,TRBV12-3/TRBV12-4,CALSGRDYNEQFF
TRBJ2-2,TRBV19,CASSIDQLPGELFF
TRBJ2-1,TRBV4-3,CASSQHGLSYNEQFF
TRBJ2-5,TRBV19,CASGTWETQYF
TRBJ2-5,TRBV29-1,CSVDAAGETQYF
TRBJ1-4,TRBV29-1,CSVDRQGIRASTNEKLFF
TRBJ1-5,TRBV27,CASNSGQLNQPQHF
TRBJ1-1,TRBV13,CASSLNSGYTEAFF
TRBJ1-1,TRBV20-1,CSARGVIEAFF
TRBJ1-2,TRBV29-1,CSVPGDYGYTF
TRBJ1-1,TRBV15,CATSRNRGGTEAFF
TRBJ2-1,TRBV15,CATSRQELHNEQFF
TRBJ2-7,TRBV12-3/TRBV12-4,CASSPRRDRGSYEQYF
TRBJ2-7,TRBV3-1,CASSQDGRPYEQYF
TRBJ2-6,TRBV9,CASSVPGQGDSGANVLTF
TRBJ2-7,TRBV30,CASSEGRYEQYF
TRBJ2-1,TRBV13,CASSPSGGSGGANEQFF
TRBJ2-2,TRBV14,CASSQVQVGTGELFF
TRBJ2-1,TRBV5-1,CASSPWGLQSSYNEQFF
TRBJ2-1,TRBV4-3,CASSHTPGLAPYNEQFF
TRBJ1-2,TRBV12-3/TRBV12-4,CASSPNGYIYGYTF
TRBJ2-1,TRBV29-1,CSLQEVPYNEQFF
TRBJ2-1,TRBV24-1,CATSGTDSSYNEQFF
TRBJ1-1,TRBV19,CASSIYRQDTEAFF
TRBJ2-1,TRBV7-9,CASSLAGRRSYNEQFF
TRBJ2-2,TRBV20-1,CSASGLRVTGELFF